Each of the 31 T cell receptor beta chains below was sequenced from the same sample in a study of T cell changes during pregnancy in multiple sclerosis. Sequencing used immunoSEQ multiplex PCR; TCRdb keeps in-frame clones, though not all of them. The sample has approximately 100,000 clones, 80% to 95% seen once; the top ten hold approximately 3.7%. The material was peripheral blood, obtained after pregnancy. Source of these receptors: a female donor with multiple sclerosis, enrolled in a pregnancy study.

This chain joins TRBV7-9 and TRBJ1-6; D is undetermined. From germline, CDR1 is SEHNR and CDR2 FQNEAQ (reference sequence). This CDR3 spans 11 amino acids. V was cut by 2 bases and J by 10 bases, with 3 bases left in between. Here the CDR3 reads CASSLQSPLHF. The CDR3 coding sequence is TGTGCCAGCAGCTTACAATCACCCCTCCACTTT. Filled out from reference TRBV7-9 and TRBJ1-6, the complete variable domain reads DTGVSQNPRHKITKRGQNVTFRCDPISEHNRLYWYRQTLGQGPEFLTYFQNEAQLEKSRLLSDRFSAERPKGSFSTLEIQRTEQGDSAMYLCASSLQSPLHFGNGTRLTVT.

The chain recombines TRBV9 with TRBJ2-3; D call uncertain. V lost 0 bases and J 4 bases, leaving 3 bases between the germline ends. Looked up from germline, CDR1 is SGDLS and CDR2 is YYNGEE. CDR3 size: 12 residues. DNA for the CDR3: TGTGCCAGCAGCGTAGAGCCAGATACGCAGTATTTT. Amino acids: CASSVEPDTQYF.

V and J are TRBV25-1 and TRBJ1-5, with 10 nucleotides matching TRBD1. The CDR3 consists of 13 residues. The V gene's germline CDR1 is MGHDK and CDR2 SYGVNS. The junction had 6 bases not matched to a gene; V was cut back by 9 bases and J by 7 bases. CDR3 bases: TGTGCCAGTACCGGGACAGGGGACCAGCCCCAGCATTTT. Protein: CASTGTGDQPQHF. Combining the CDR3 with reference TRBV25-1 and TRBJ1-5 gives the whole variable domain EADIYQTPRYLVIGTGKKITLECSQTMGHDKMYWYQQDPGMELHLIHYSYGVNSTEKGDLSSESTVSRIRTEHFPLTLESARPSHTSQYLCASTGTGDQPQHFGDGTRLSIL.

CDR3 DNA sequence: TGCGCCAGCACCCCCGCGAAGGGGTACACCGGGGAGCTGTTTTTT. This gives the protein CASTPAKGYTGELFF. The chain joins TRBV5-1 to TRBJ2-2; D may be TRBD1 (5 bases). CDR3 length equals 15 residues. The V end lost 6 bases, the J end lost 3 bases, and 15 bases lay between the germline ends. In germline, CDR1 is SGHRS, CDR2 YFSETQ.

This chain's CDR3 is CASSGFGRTDTQYF. Here the CDR3 DNA reads TGTGCCAGCAGTGGGTTCGGGAGGACAGATACGCAGTATTTT. The chain joins TRBV27 to TRBJ2-3; 7 bases match TRBD2. CDR1 and CDR2 from the germline V gene are MNHEY and SMNVEV (reference sequence). This CDR3 is built from 14 residues. V lost 5 bases, J lost 3 bases, and 5 bases stayed unmatched.

The J gene is TRBJ2-7, the V gene TRBV2; tentatively, D is TRBD1 (6 bases). V dropped 6 bases and J dropped 7 bases, with 13 bases sitting between them. Per the germline V gene, CDR1 is SNHLY and CDR2 is FYNNEI. The CDR3 has 12 residues. CDR3 loop: CASSLQGKEQYF. The CDR3 DNA sequence: TGTGCCAGCAGCCTACAGGGAAAGGAGCAGTACTTC.

This chain joins TRBV7-9 and TRBJ2-7; D is unclear. The V and J ends lost 5 bases and 1 base respectively, with 6 bases between them. Germline V gives CDR1 SEHNR, CDR2 FQNEAQ (reference sequence). The CDR3 spans 12 residues. The CDR3 region has the DNA TGTGCCAGCAGCGCCGGGTCCTACGAGCAGTACTTC. This gives the protein CASSAGSYEQYF. Full variable domain (rest looked up from reference TRBV7-9 and TRBJ2-7): DTGVSQNPRHKITKRGQNVTFRCDPISEHNRLYWYRQTLGQGPEFLTYFQNEAQLEKSRLLSDRFSAERPKGSFSTLEIQRTEQGDSAMYLCASSAGSYEQYFGPGTRLTVT.

DNA of the CDR3: TGTGCCAGCAGCTTACTCAATGAGCAGTTCTTC. Protein sequence: CASSLLNEQFF. This chain uses TRBV13 with TRBJ2-1, with unresolved D. The V end was cut by 2 bases, the J end by 6 bases, with 2 bases between. The CDR3 length is 11 residues. In germline, CDR1 is PRHDT, CDR2 FYEKMQ (reference sequence).

CDR3 DNA: TGTGCCTGTGAAAGGGACAGGGTGTACTTC. It is translated as CACERDRVYF. The rearrangement links TRBV6-1 to TRBJ2-7; 9 nucleotides match TRBD1. Germline loops: CDR1 MNHNS, CDR2 SASEGT. Losses at the gene ends were 11 bases for V and 12 bases for J; bases not matched to a gene: 8. CDR3 size: 10 residues.

The chain couples TRBV18 to TRBJ2-5; D call uncertain. The V end was cut by 0 bases, the J end by 2 bases, with 7 bases between. Germline CDR1 reads KGHSH; CDR2 reads LQKENI. The CDR3 is 14 amino acids. The CDR3 loop reads CASSPPTVQETQYF. As DNA, the CDR3 is TGTGCCAGCTCACCACCAACAGTACAAGAGACCCAGTACTTC. The whole variable domain, remainder taken from reference TRBV18 and TRBJ2-5, is NAGVMQNPRHLVRRRGQEARLRCSPMKGHSHVYWYRQLPEEGLKFMVYLQKENIIDESGMPKERFSAEFPKEGPSILRIQQVVRGDSAAYFCASSPPTVQETQYFGPGTRLLVL.

The chain has TRBV10-2 and TRBJ2-5; 7 bases line up with TRBD1. The CDR3 loop spans 14 amino acids. Germline trimming cut 6 bases from V and 3 bases from J; bases unmatched to any gene: 7. CDR1 and CDR2 (germline): WSHSY, SAAADI. CDR3 in DNA: TGCGCCAGCAGCGCTGGGACAGTAAAAGAGACCCAGTACTTC. It yields the protein CASSAGTVKETQYF.

The chain is built from TRBV6-1 and TRBJ1-2, with 7 bases fitting TRBD1. V was clipped by 6 bases and J by 7 bases; unmatched bases: 8. The CDR3 spans 13 residues. CDR1 and CDR2 (germline): MNHNS, SASEGT. DNA of the CDR3: TGTGCCAGCAGAGCCACAGGGGTTTCTGGCTACACCTTC. This codes for CASRATGVSGYTF.

The chain is built from TRBV7-3 and TRBJ2-1; the match to TRBD2 covers 10 bases. The ends lost 5 bases at V and 8 bases at J; junction bases unmatched: 9. The germline CDR1 and CDR2 sequences are SGHTA and FQGTGA. The CDR3 covers 15 residues. In DNA, the CDR3 is TGTGCCAGCAGCCAAACCCTAGCGGGGGTCTATGAGCAGTTCTTC. This sequence encodes CASSQTLAGVYEQFF.

The V call is TRBV19, the J call TRBJ2-7, with 7 bases matching TRBD1. Germline loops: CDR1 LNHDA, CDR2 SQIVND (reference sequence). CDR3 length: 14 amino acids. V was pared by 5 bases and J by 3 bases, with 7 bases of the junction left unmatched. CDR3 loop: CASSPRQGVYEQYF. The DNA for the CDR3 is TGTGCCAGTAGTCCAAGACAGGGAGTCTACGAGCAGTACTTC.

The rearrangement links TRBV11-3 to TRBJ2-2; the D gene is possibly TRBD1 (5 bases). Trimming pared 5 bases from V and 1 base from J, leaving 8 bases between. The CDR3 is made up of 14 amino acids. Germline-derived CDR1 and CDR2 are SGHNT and YENEEA. CDR3 nucleotides: TGTGCCAGCAGCCGAACAGGGAACACCGGGGAGCTGTTTTTT. It yields the protein CASSRTGNTGELFF.

The chain combines TRBV7-6 with TRBJ1-6, with 8 bases fitting TRBD1. This CDR3 region has 14 residues. CDR1 and CDR2 (germline): SGHVS, FNYEAQ. Trimming removed 3 bases from V and 9 bases from J; junction bases left unmatched: 4. The CDR3 reads CASSLGQAGSPLHF. The CDR3 DNA reads as TGTGCCAGCAGCTTGGGACAGGCGGGTTCACCCCTCCACTTT.

This clone was picked up one time. The rearrangement links TRBV14 to TRBJ1-1, with D tentatively TRBD1 (5 bases). The CDR3 contains 15 residues. Trimming left V 2 bases short and J 4 bases short, with 14 bases between. Germline values: CDR1 SGHDN, CDR2 FVKESK. DNA of the CDR3: TGTGCCAGCAGCCAAAGTAAAGGGGTGACCACTGAAGCTTTCTTT. This translates into CASSQSKGVTTEAFF.

The chain carries TRBV6-6 and TRBJ1-1, with D possibly TRBD1 on 5 matching bases. This CDR3 contains 16 residues. Between the trimmed V and J ends, which lost 2 bases and 1 base, there was a span of 14 bases. Germline-derived CDR1 and CDR2 are MNHNY and SVGAGI (reference sequence). DNA for the CDR3: TGTGCCAGCAGTTACCAACCGGCGCAGGGGAACACTGAAGCTTTCTTT. Protein: CASSYQPAQGNTEAFF.

This clone was seen just once. The genes are TRBV5-6 and TRBJ1-4, with D hard to call. V lost 4 bases, J lost 8 bases, and 15 bases lay in between. This CDR3 spans 14 amino acids. Looked up from germline, CDR1 is SGHDT and CDR2 is YYEEEE. CDR3 amino acids: CASSTRWAYEKLFF. The DNA for the CDR3 is TGTGCCAGCAGCACCAGGTGGGCATACGAAAAACTGTTTTTT.

The chain links TRBV6-5 to TRBJ1-5, with TRBD1 as a possible D gene (5 bases). The length of the CDR3 is 14 residues. Germline V gene lookup returns CDR1 MNHEY and CDR2 SVGAGI. Trimming took 6 bases from V and 9 from J, leaving 18 bases between them. The CDR3 is CASSNQGGTRPQHF. The CDR3 nucleotides read TGTGCCAGCAGCAATCAGGGCGGGACTCGGCCCCAGCATTTT.

The chain has TRBV19 and TRBJ1-1; D is unresolved. This CDR3 is 16 amino acids long. Germline V gene data show CDR1 as LNHDA and CDR2 as SQIVND (reference sequence). With 6 bases removed from V and 5 bases from J, the gap between germline ends came to 22 bases. Here the CDR3 reads CASSLNDRVLRTEAFF. The CDR3 DNA reads as TGTGCCAGTAGCCTAAACGATCGGGTTCTTCGAACTGAAGCTTTCTTT.

CDR3 region: CSVEPSGGYTDTQYF. The CDR3 nucleotides read TGCAGCGTTGAACCTAGCGGGGGATACACAGATACGCAGTATTTT. V and J are TRBV29-1 and TRBJ2-3, with 10 bases aligning to TRBD2. CDR1 is SQVTM, CDR2 ANQGSEA, per germline. The CDR3 is 15 amino acids. The V and J ends lost 2 bases and 2 bases, in that order; junction bases with no gene match: 4.

V gene TRBV18 combines with J gene TRBJ2-6; D possibly corresponds to TRBD2 (6 bases). Germline V CDR1 and CDR2: KGHSH, LQKENI. V lost 3 bases and J 1 base, leaving 7 bases between the germline ends. This CDR3 region has 15 residues. The CDR3 reads CASSPRGSGANVLTF. CDR3 DNA: TGTGCCAGCTCACCTCGGGGGTCTGGGGCCAACGTCCTGACTTTC.

This chain connects TRBV12-5 to TRBJ1-2, with D hard to call. Germline V gives CDR1 LGHNT, CDR2 FRNRAP. This CDR3 has 16 amino acids. V was trimmed by 0 bases and J by 2 bases, leaving 13 bases between them. CDR3 in DNA: TGTGCTAGTGGTTTGGTACTTGCCGGAGGGAACTATGGCTACACCTTC. It translates to CASGLVLAGGNYGYTF.

The chain links TRBV10-2 to TRBJ2-3; no firm D call. CDR3 size: 13 residues. V was pared by 6 bases and J by 2 bases, with 9 bases between. Germline assignment: CDR1 WSHSY and CDR2 SAAADI. The CDR3 nucleotides read TGCGCCAGCAGGGAGCAAATCACAGATACGCAGTATTTT. Protein: CASREQITDTQYF.

This chain connects TRBV18 to TRBJ2-7; D call uncertain. Germline CDR1 is KGHSH and CDR2 is LQKENI. V was shortened by 3 bases and J by 3 bases, with 12 bases between the two germline ends. CDR3 length: 14 amino acids. In nucleotides, the CDR3 is TGTGCCAGCTCACCCAAACAGCCTATCTACGAGCAGTACTTC. Translating it yields CASSPKQPIYEQYF.

The chain couples TRBV6-5 to TRBJ2-1; 7 bases fit TRBD1. V trimming: 4 bases; J trimming: 3 bases; junction bases outside the gene matches: 3. Germline V gene data show CDR1 as MNHEY and CDR2 as SVGAGI. The CDR3 is 14 amino acids. The CDR3 loop is CASSSDRDYNEQFF. The CDR3 DNA reads TGTGCCAGCAGTTCCGACAGGGACTACAATGAGCAGTTCTTC.

In its sample, this clone was seen once. This chain links TRBV7-3 with TRBJ2-2; D may be TRBD2 (6 bases). The CDR3 length is 16 residues. Trimming stripped 3 bases from V and 6 bases from J, with 17 bases between. CDR1 is SGHTA and CDR2 is FQGTGA in the germline V gene. Written as DNA, the CDR3 is TGTGCCAGCAGCTTGATCGGGGGTGGAGGTTCCGGGGAGCTGTTTTTT. Protein product: CASSLIGGGGSGELFF.

The rearrangement joins TRBV7-9 to TRBJ2-7; tentative D call: TRBD1 (6 bases). Germline V gives CDR1 SEHNR, CDR2 FQNEAQ (reference sequence). The germline V and J ends were trimmed by 5 bases and 2 bases, with 10 bases remaining between them. This CDR3 has 13 residues. The CDR3 loop is CASSLGTTYEQYF. In DNA form, the CDR3 reads TGTGCCAGCAGCCTAGGGACAACCTACGAGCAGTACTTC. The whole variable domain, remainder taken from reference TRBV7-9 and TRBJ2-7, is DTGVSQNPRHKITKRGQNVTFRCDPISEHNRLYWYRQTLGQGPEFLTYFQNEAQLEKSRLLSDRFSAERPKGSFSTLEIQRTEQGDSAMYLCASSLGTTYEQYFGPGTRLTVT.

This sequence joins TRBV7-9 and TRBJ1-1, with a possible D match to TRBD1 (5 bases). The germline V and J ends were trimmed by 6 bases and 11 bases, with 10 bases remaining between them. The CDR3 loop spans 10 amino acids. Per germline, CDR1 SEHNR and CDR2 FQNEAQ (reference sequence). In DNA, the CDR3 is TGTGCCAGCAGTGTAGGGGCTGCTTTCTTT. This translates into CASSVGAAFF.

CDR3 sequence: CASSPGRGTGHYGYTF. The CDR3, as DNA: TGTGCCAGCAGCCCTGGTAGGGGGACAGGACACTATGGCTACACCTTC. V is TRBV7-6 and J is TRBJ1-2, with 8 nucleotides matching TRBD1. CDR1 and CDR2 (germline): SGHVS, FNYEAQ. After removal of 5 bases from V and 3 bases from J, the junction contained 11 bases not matched to a gene. The CDR3 has 16 amino acids.